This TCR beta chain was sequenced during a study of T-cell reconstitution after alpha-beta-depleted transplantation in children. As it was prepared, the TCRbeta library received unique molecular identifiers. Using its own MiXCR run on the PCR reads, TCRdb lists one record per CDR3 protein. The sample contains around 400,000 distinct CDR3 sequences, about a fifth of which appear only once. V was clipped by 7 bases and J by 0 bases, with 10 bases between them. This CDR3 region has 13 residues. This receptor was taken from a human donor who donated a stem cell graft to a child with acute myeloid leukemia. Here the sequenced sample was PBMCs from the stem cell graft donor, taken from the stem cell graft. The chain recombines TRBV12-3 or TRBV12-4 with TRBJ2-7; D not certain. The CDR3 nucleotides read TGTGCCAGCACCCCGACATCCTCCTACGAGCAGTACTTC. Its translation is CASTPTSSYEQYF.